These 4 T cell receptor beta chains originate from one sample sequenced in a study of blood T cell repertoires in COVID-19. Using immunoSEQ multiplex PCR, the repertoire was profiled, and TCRdb retains in-frame clones only, with some absent. Among 200,000 to 250,000 clones, 65% to 90% were seen once, and the ten largest hold roughly 4.1%. The sample taken for sequencing was peripheral blood. The receptors were sampled from a man between 45 and 60 years old with acute or convalescent COVID-19.

The chain links TRBV10-3 to TRBJ1-3; perhaps TRBD1 as D (6 bases). The CDR3 runs 18 residues. The germline V and J ends were trimmed by 0 bases and 1 base, with 16 bases remaining between them. Germline loops: CDR1 ENHRY, CDR2 SYGVKD. The CDR3 nucleotides are TGTGCCATCAGTGAGTCGAGGGCGGACAGCCCTTCTGGAAACACCATATATTTT. It is translated as CAISESRADSPSGNTIYF.

This chain connects TRBV7-9 to TRBJ1-3, with D possibly matching TRBD1 (5 bases). The CDR3 extends over 17 amino acids. Germline CDR1 is SEHNR and CDR2 is FQNEAQ (reference sequence). Trimming pared 4 bases from V and 4 bases from J, leaving 20 bases between. The CDR3 loop reads CASSSQETANGGNTIYF. The CDR3 nucleotides read TGTGCCAGCAGCTCTCAGGAGACAGCCAACGGGGGAAACACCATATATTTT.

The chain couples TRBV6-1 to TRBJ1-1, with D perhaps matching TRBD1 (5 bases). Germline V gene sequence: CDR1 MNHNS, CDR2 SASEGT. The CDR3 sequence is 13 residues long. V lost 3 bases and J lost 5, with 10 bases in between. The CDR3 loop is CASSDRGRTEAFF. The DNA of the CDR3 is TGTGCCAGCAGTGACCGGGGGAGGACTGAAGCTTTCTTT.

This chain joins TRBV25-1 and TRBJ1-2, with 7 bases lining up with TRBD1. This CDR3 is built from 12 residues. Germline assignment: CDR1 MGHDK and CDR2 SYGVNS. The junction had 6 bases not matched to a gene; V was cut back by 6 bases and J by 8 bases. Written as DNA, the CDR3 is TGTGCCAGCAGACATGACAGGGACGGCTACACCTTC. Its translation: CASRHDRDGYTF.